A single T cell receptor (beta chain) is shown here with its context. The target of this receptor is not known. It has no much larger one-base neighbor in the sample; base qualities were not kept. The cohort consisted of hundreds of healthy bone marrow donors. All cohort members were sampled while nominally healthy, although unrecorded immune exposures were likely present. The donor was CMV seronegative and was included in the group of about 400 seronegative cohort members. Each donor provided a peripheral blood sample, and peripheral blood mononuclear cells were used for TCR beta sequencing. The Qiagen DNeasy Blood Extraction Kit was used to extract genomic DNA from the blood cell samples. This specimen belongs to a study of cytomegalovirus exposure and HLA in healthy donors (dated by TCRdb to about 2017). In terms of the full investigation: In an earlier analysis of approximately 500 of the donors, 276 Gb of sequence data and 95 million to 130 million unique TCR beta sequences from 150 million to 200 million T cells were reported. An early release covering more than 500 HLA-typed donors comprised about 320 gigabases of sequencing data and around 86 million unique TCR sequences. Of the roughly 410 genotyped donors, 81% were placed in the genetic ancestry cluster associated with self-reported Caucasian donors. The aim of the study was to test whether cataloging public T cell receptors could identify signatures of past pathogen exposure. The study used immunosequencing to profile the T cell repertoires of around 600 subjects and linked those repertoires to cytomegalovirus serostatus. A separate validation cohort of over a hundred different subjects was used in addition to the approximately 700-subject first cohort. High-throughput TCR immunosequencing, statistical association of individual TCRs with disease status, and machine learning were combined to predict cytomegalovirus infection status. To study patterns of TCR occurrence, a later analysis re-analyzed previously published TCR beta repertoires from around 660 donors and added high-resolution HLA genotyping. Rather than drawing on any new phenotypic data, the later analysis identified candidate immune exposures from TCR beta sequences and the way those sequences occurred across donors. An earlier analysis of fewer than 750 of the donors used high-throughput TCR beta sequencing to judge whether each TCR beta V gene segment behaved as functional or pseudogenic. Donor age, sex, ethnicity and CMV serostatus were collected together with the repertoire data. A later genetic analysis took genome-wide SNP genotypes for about 65% of the 666 donors and used that subset as a discovery cohort. Every discovery cohort repertoire had been produced on one sequencing platform. HLA typing included class I and class II loci at four-digit resolution. Typing coverage differed by locus: A, B, C, DRB1 and DQB1 were typed in roughly 629-630 donors, DQA1 in roughly 500, DPA1 in around 580, and DPB1 in approximately 450. Roughly 5 DR-DQ haplotypes were treated as single units for association and clustering because of strong linkage in the cohort. On average, around 240,000 unique TCR beta nucleotide sequences were sequenced per donor among 300 to 500 genotyped donors of the cohort, with roughly 18% of those sequences being non-productive.

The library was generated by the immunoSEQ multiplex PCR assay. A mixture of 60 forward primers for TCR Vbeta segments and 13 reverse primers for TCR Jbeta segments was used in the multiplex PCR. The CDR3 region of rearranged TCR beta genes was amplified from genomic DNA by a multiplex PCR assay. The Illumina HiSeq System was used to sequence the amplified TCR beta libraries as 87-base-pair reads. As for the authors' bioinformatics: A later analysis counted about 76 million unique TCR beta chains across the 670 or so repertoires, and roughly 10 million of these chains were shared by at least two donors. A nearest-neighbor algorithm error-corrected the raw reads and collapsed the reads into unique sequences, merging closely related sequences to remove PCR and sequencing errors. To assign V, D and J gene segments, CDR3 sequences were aligned to IMGT reference sequences. For a sequence to be retained, at least a six-nucleotide match to both a V gene segment and a J gene segment was required. Rearrangements were classified as productive when the CDR3 lacked stop codons and remained in frame with V and J, and all other rearrangements were classified as non-productive. CDR3 was defined by IMGT convention, running from the second conserved V-encoded cysteine to the conserved J-encoded phenylalanine. The earlier analysis of approximately 500 of the donors excluded sequences that lacked an unambiguous match to a single V gene segment. In an earlier analysis of some 590 of the donors, a V segment was called functional when productive rearrangements were above 56.7%, and segregating when the standard deviation between donors exceeded 5%. A statistical classification framework was built for diagnosing cytomegalovirus status from the catalog of TCR beta chain sequences. In a later analysis, TCR nucleotide sequences were compared against IMGT/GENE-DB human TR gene sequences so that V and J genes could be assigned. A later analysis assigned CDR3 sequences and most-parsimonious VDJ recombination scenarios with the TCRdist pipeline. In a later analysis, each TCR beta chain was defined by its CDR3 amino acid sequence together with its V-gene family, and reads lacking a unique V-gene family were excluded. In a later analysis, around 600 highly shared, low-generation-probability nucleotide sequences were removed to address suspected cross-contamination and a sequencing artifact. In a later analysis, a clonal expansion index for each public chain was calculated from normalized within-repertoire ranks of inferred template counts. In a later analysis, generation probabilities were computed with a VDJ recombination model fitted to out-of-frame rearrangements, and the resulting probabilities were checked against IGoR. Hypergeometric tests were used in a later analysis to score TCR-TCR, TCR-HLA and TCR-CMV co-occurrence, with a repertoire-size bias correction applied to the TCR pairs. In a later analysis, false discovery rates were estimated by permuting HLA or CMV assignments 20 times. A later analysis grouped co-occurring TCRs with DBSCAN, adding TCRdist sequence similarity when clustering within HLA-allele-positive subsets. Co-occurrence clustering excluded repertoires with fewer than 30,000 or more than 120,000 public chains, plus five with anomalous nucleotide sharing. TCRdb retrieved this table from immuneACCESS and kept in-frame rearrangements only. Not all clones are present; in checked studies, unresolved V genes account for under half, and no reason is known for the remainder. V and J calls and clone size are those listed in that table; D and trimming were worked out from the DNA. Counted in this sample were some 70,000 clones; roughly 66% of them appeared once. 3% of the sample is in the top ten clones.

Beyond this particular receptor, the publication reports: It was suggested by the authors that the approach could potentially be generalized to other disease states and immunological phenotypes. A later analysis found that TCR association rates varied across HLA loci, with DRB1 alleles showing the most associated TCRs and HLA-C alleles the fewest. In an earlier analysis of fewer than 700 of the donors, most TCR beta V segments appeared in productive rearrangements about 90% or about 30% of the time, broadly matching IMGT annotations. In a later genetic analysis, a missense DCLRE1C variant was associated with V-gene and J-gene trimming of TCR beta chains, and the association was replicated in an independent cohort. Linkage disequilibrium might explain the correlated functional status among segregating V segments, but an unknown experimental factor could not be excluded. Compared with equally common non-associated chains, HLA-associated TCR beta chains in a later analysis were more clonally expanded and had lower generation probabilities. Because HLA typing was missing for some donors at each locus, association tests included only the typed subset. A further reported finding was that TCR beta sequences accurately predicted the HLA-A and HLA-B alleles for most subjects in the first cohort. Three of the identified cytomegalovirus-associated TCR beta chains were confirmed in vitro to be specific for cytomegalovirus antigens. At a false discovery rate of 0.05, a later analysis linked about 17,000 TCR beta sequences to specific HLA alleles. Sequencing depth was assumed to be roughly uniform across donors in the presence/absence analyses, though that assumption may not hold. The classifier was reported to diagnose cytomegalovirus status with high specificity and sensitivity in both the original cohort and the validation cohort. Assigning TCR associations to individual alleles was difficult when HLA alleles, especially DR and DQ, strongly co-occurred. Several of the top co-occurrence clusters appeared to be linked to parvovirus B19, influenza, CMV and Epstein-Barr virus, according to a later analysis. Compared with the approximately 710-donor mean, donors in an Asian-associated ancestry cluster had fewer N-insertions in productive TCRs, according to a later genetic analysis. Only TCR beta chains were sequenced in this cohort, and the absence of alpha or paired-chain data limited detectable features. A cluster of highly shared sequence variants was judged likely to be a technical artifact of the sequencing pipeline. Most TCR sequences were seen in very few donors, while some public TCRs were found in many individuals. Fewer than 20 rarely observed V segments, including chromosome 9 orphons, were excluded from the earlier analysis of almost 600 of the donors because counts were too low. Because the 87-base-pair reads could not distinguish some IMGT-functional V segments, including TRBV6-2 and TRBV6-3, those segments were excluded. According to a later analysis, most CMV-associated TCR beta chains appeared to be HLA-restricted, and the HLA associations seemed to be driven largely by CMV exposure. The study gave a list of over 150 TCR beta chains associated with cytomegalovirus. For the cohort, immune exposure information was limited to CMV serostatus.

Per the germline V gene, SGHTA is the CDR1 and FQGNSA is the CDR2. The CDR3 has 16 amino acids, counting the end cysteine and phenylalanine. Only the CDR3 region is kept as DNA, spanning 48 bases read in frame from base 1. The V end gives up 2 bases and the J end 4 bases, leaving 3 bases in the junction not matched to a gene. The rearrangement joined TRBV7-2 to TRBJ2-2, with 11 bases in between that match TRBD2. The clonotype was recovered from a woman in her 50s in good health and CMV-seronegative. The sequenced material came from PBMCs. In nucleotides, the sequence is TGTGCCAGCAGCTTAACTAGCGGGAGCGGCACCGGGGAGCTGTTTTTT. This codes for CASSLTSGSGTGELFF.